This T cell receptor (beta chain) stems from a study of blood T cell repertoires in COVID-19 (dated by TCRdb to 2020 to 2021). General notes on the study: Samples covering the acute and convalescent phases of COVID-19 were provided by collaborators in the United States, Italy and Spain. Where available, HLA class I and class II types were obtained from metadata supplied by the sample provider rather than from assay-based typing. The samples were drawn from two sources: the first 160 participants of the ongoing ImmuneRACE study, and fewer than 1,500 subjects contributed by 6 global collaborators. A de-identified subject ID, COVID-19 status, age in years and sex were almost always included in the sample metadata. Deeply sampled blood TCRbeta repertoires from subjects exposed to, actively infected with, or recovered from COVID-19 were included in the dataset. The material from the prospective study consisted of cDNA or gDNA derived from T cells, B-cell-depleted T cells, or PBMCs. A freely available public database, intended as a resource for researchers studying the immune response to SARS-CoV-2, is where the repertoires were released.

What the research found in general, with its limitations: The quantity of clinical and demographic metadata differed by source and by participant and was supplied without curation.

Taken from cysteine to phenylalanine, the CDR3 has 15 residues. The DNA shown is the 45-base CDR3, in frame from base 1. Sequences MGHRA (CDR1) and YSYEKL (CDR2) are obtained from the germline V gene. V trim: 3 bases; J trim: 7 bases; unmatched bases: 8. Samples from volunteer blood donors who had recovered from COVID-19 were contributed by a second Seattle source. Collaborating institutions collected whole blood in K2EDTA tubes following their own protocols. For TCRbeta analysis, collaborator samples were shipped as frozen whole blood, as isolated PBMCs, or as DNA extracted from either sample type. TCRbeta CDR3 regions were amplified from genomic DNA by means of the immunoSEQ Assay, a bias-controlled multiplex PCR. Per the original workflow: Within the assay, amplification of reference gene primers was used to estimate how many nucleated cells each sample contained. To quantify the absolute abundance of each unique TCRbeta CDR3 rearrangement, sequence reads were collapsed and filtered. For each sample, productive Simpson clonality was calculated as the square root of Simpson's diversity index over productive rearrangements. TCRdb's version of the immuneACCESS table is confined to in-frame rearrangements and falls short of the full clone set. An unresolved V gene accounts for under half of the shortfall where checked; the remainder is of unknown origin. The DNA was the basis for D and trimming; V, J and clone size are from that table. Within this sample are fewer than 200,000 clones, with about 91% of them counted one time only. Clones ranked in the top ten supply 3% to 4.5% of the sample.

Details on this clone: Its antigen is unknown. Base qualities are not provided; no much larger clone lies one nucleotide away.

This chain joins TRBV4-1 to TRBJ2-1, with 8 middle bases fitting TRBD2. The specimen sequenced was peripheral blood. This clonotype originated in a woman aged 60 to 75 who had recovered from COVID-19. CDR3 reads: CASSHPGGPGNEQFF. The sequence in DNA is TGCGCCAGCAGCCACCCGGGGGGGCCGGGTAATGAGCAGTTCTTC.